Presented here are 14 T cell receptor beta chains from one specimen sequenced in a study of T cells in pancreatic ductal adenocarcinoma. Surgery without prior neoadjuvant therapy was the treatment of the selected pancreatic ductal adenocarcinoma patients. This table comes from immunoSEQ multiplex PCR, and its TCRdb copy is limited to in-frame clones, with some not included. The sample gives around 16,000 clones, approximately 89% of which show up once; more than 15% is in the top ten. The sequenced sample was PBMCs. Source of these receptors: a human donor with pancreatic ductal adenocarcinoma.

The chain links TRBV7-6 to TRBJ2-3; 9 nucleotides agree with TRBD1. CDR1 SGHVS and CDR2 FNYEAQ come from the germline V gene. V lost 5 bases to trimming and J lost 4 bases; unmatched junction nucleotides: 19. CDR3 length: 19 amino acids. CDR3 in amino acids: CASSQRSYRGRTGADTQYF. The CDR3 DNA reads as TGTGCCAGCAGCCAACGCTCCTACAGGGGGCGCACAGGGGCAGATACGCAGTATTTT.

The CDR3 reads CASSSGLAGGTPREEQFF. As DNA, the CDR3 is TGCGCCAGCAGCTCGGGACTAGCGGGGGGCACACCGAGGGAGGAGCAGTTCTTC. The chain carries TRBV5-1 and TRBJ2-1, with TRBD2 matching 15 bases. V trimming: 3 bases; J trimming: 10 bases; junction bases outside the gene matches: 14. The CDR3 runs to 18 residues. Germline CDR1 SGHRS, CDR2 YFSETQ. Looking up the rest from reference TRBV5-1 and TRBJ2-1 gives the full variable domain: KAGVTQTPRYLIKTRGQQVTLSCSPISGHRSVSWYQQTPGQGLQFLFEYFSETQRNKGNFPGRFSGRQFSNSRSEMNVSTLELGDSALYLCASSSGLAGGTPREEQFFGPGTRLTVL.

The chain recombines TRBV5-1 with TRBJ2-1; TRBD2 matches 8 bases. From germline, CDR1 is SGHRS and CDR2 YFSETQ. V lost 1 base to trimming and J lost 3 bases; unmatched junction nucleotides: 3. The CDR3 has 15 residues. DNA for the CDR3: TGCGCCAGCAGCTTGATAACTAGCGGCTACAATGAGCAGTTCTTC. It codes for CASSLITSGYNEQFF.

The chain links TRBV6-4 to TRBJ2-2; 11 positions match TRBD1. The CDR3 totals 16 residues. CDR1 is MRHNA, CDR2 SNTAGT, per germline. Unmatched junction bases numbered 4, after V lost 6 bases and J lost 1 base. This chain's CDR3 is CASSRGTGGNTGELFF. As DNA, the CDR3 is TGTGCCAGCAGCCGAGGGACAGGGGGGAACACCGGGGAGCTGTTTTTT.

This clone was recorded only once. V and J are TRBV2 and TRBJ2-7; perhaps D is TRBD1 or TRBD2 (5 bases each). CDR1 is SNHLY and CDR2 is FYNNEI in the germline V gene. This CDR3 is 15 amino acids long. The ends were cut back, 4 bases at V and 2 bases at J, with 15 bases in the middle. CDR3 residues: CASSVGPPPTYEQYF. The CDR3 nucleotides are TGTGCCAGCAGTGTGGGACCCCCACCAACCTACGAGCAGTACTTC.

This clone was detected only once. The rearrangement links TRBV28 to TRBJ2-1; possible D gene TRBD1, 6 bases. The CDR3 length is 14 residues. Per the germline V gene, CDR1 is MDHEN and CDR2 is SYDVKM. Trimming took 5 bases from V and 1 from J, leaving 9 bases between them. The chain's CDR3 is CASSTDSSYNEQFF. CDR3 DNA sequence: TGTGCCAGCAGTACGGACAGTTCCTACAATGAGCAGTTCTTC.

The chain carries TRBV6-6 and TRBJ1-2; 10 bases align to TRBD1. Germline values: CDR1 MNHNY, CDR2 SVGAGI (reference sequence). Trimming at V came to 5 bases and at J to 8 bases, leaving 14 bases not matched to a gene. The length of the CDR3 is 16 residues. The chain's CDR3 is CASSTSGTGAEYGYTF. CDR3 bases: TGTGCCAGCAGTACATCCGGGACAGGGGCCGAGTACGGCTACACCTTC.

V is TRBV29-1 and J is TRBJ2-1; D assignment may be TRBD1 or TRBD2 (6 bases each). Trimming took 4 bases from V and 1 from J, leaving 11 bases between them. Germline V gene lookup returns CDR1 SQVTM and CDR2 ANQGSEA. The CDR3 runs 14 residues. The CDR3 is CSVGRGGSYNEQFF. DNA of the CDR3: TGCAGCGTTGGGCGAGGGGGGTCCTACAATGAGCAGTTCTTC.

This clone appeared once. The CDR3 is CASSSGIRVALQYNEQFF. In nucleotides, the CDR3 is TGTGCCAGCAGCTCCGGTATCAGGGTTGCCCTCCAATACAATGAGCAGTTCTTC. The rearrangement joins TRBV5-4 to TRBJ2-1; TRBD1 is a possible D gene (5 bases). Germline V gene sequence: CDR1 SGHNT, CDR2 YYREEE (reference sequence). The CDR3 has 18 residues. V lost 3 bases and J 4 bases, leaving 23 bases between the germline ends. Combining the CDR3 with reference TRBV5-4 and TRBJ2-1 gives the whole variable domain ETGVTQSPTHLIKTRGQQVTLRCSSQSGHNTVSWYQQALGQGPQFIFQYYREEENGRGNFPPRFSGLQFPNYSSELNVNALELDDSALYLCASSSGIRVALQYNEQFFGPGTRLTVL.

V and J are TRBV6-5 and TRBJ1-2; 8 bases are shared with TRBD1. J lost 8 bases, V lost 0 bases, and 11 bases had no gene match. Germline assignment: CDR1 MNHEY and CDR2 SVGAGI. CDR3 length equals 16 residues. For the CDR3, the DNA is TGTGCCAGCAGTTACTCGAAGGCAGGGGGCGCGCGAGGCTACACCTTC. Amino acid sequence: CASSYSKAGGARGYTF.

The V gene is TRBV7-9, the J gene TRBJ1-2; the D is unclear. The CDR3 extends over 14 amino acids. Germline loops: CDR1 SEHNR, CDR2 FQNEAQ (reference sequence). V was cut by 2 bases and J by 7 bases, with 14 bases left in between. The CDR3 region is CASSLLDGLLGYTF. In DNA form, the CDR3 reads TGTGCCAGCAGCTTACTCGACGGGTTACTTGGCTACACCTTC.

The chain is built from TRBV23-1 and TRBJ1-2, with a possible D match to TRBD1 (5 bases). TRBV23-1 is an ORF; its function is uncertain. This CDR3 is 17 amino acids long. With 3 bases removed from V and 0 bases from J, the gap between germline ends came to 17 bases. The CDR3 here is CASSHPVPETANYGYTF. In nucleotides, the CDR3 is TGCGCCAGCAGTCATCCCGTACCCGAGACAGCTAACTATGGCTACACCTTC.

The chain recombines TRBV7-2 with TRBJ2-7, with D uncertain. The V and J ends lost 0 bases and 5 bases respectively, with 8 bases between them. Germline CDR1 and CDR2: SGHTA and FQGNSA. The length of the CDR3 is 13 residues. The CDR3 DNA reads TGTGCCAGCAGCTTAGCGCAACAAAACGAGCAGTACTTC. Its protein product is CASSLAQQNEQYF. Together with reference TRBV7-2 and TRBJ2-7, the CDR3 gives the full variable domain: GAGVSQSPSNKVTEKGKDVELRCDPISGHTALYWYRQSLGQGLEFLIYFQGNSAPDKSGLPSDRFSAERTGGSVSTLTIQRTQQEDSAVYLCASSLAQQNEQYFGPGTRLTVT.

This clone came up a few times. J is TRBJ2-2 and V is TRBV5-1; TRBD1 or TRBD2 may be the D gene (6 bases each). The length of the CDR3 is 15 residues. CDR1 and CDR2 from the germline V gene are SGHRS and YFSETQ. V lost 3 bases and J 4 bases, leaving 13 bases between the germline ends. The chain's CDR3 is CASSSEGGLTGELFF. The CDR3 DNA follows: TGCGCCAGCAGCTCGGAGGGGGGACTCACCGGGGAGCTGTTTTTT.